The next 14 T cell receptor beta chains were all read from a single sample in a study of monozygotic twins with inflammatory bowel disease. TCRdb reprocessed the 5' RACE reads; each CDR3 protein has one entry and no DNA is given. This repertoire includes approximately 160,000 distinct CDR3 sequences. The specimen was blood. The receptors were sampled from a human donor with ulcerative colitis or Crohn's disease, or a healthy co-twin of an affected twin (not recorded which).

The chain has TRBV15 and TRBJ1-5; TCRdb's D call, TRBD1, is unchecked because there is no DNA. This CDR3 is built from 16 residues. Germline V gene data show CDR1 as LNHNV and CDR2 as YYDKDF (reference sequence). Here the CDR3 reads CATSSVPGRSYQPQHF.

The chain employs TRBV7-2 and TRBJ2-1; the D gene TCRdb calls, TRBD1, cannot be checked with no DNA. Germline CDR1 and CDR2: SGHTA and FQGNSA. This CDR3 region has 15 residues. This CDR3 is CASSLDTGGYDEQFF.

The CDR3 loop reads CASSFLSGANVLTF. The genes are TRBV7-9 and TRBJ2-6. The CDR3 covers 14 residues. Germline V CDR1 and CDR2: SEHNR, FQNEAQ (reference sequence).

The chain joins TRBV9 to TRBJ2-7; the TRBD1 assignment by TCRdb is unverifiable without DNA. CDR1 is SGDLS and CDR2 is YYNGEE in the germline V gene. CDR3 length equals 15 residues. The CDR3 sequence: CASSVSGTAFYEQYF.

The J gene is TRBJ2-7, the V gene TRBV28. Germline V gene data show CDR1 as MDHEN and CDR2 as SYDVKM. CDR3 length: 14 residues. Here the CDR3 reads CASSLGIYSYEQYF.

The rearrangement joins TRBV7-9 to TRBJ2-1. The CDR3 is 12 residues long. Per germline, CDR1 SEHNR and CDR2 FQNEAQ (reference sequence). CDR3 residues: CASSLTDNEQFF.

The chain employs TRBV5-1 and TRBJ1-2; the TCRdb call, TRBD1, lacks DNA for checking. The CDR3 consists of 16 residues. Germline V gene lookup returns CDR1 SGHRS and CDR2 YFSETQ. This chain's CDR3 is CASSAYGQGANYGYTF. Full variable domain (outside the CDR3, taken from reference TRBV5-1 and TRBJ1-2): KAGVTQTPRYLIKTRGQQVTLSCSPISGHRSVSWYQQTPGQGLQFLFEYFSETQRNKGNFPGRFSGRQFSNSRSEMNVSTLELGDSALYLCASSAYGQGANYGYTFGSGTRLTVV.

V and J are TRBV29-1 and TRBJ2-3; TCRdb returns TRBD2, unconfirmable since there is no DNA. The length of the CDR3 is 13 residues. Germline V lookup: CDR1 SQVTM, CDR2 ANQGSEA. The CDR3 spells CSASWTWADTQYF.

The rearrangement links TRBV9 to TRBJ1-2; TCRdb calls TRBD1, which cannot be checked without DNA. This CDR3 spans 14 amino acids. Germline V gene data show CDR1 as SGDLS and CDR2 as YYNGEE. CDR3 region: CASSPGTGNYGYTF.

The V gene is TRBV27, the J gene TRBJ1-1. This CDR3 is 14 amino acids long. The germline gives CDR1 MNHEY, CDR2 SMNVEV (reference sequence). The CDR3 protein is CASRRTPGNTEAFF.

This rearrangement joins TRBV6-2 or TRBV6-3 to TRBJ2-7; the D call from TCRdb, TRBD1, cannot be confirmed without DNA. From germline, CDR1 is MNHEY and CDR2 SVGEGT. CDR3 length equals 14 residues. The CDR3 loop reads CASSPPGHYYEQYF.

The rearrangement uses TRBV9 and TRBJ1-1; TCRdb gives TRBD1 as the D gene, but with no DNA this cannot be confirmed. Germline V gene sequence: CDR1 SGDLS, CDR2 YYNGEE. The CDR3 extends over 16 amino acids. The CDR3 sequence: CASSATGGAMNTEAFF.

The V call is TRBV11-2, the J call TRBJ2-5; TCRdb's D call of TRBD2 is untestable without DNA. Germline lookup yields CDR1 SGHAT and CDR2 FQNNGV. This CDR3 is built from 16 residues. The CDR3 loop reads CASSSKAASGRETQYF.

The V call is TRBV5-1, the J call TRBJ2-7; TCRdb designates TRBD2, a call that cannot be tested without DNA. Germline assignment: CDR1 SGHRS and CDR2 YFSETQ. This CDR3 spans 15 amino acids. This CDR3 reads CASSLVVGRRYEQYF.